This TCR beta chain comes out of a study of T-cell memory formation after mild COVID-19. Study summary: TCR clusters mostly belonged to single donors. Overall study results and limits: Second-wave clones that peaked on day 37 lacked confirmed SARS-CoV-2 specificity. Shrinking CD4+ clones were chiefly CM and EM; CD8+ ones were chiefly EMRA.

TCRdb re-called the 5' RACE reads with MiXCR, one entry per CDR3 protein. This repertoire shows around 310,000 distinct CDR3 sequences, 20% to 25% found once; its top ten account for around 20%. This clonotype was seen repeatedly, ten times or more. Its cognate antigen is unknown. The receptor was isolated from a man aged 18 to 30 who had mild COVID-19 (a few samples of this study predate the infection). Cell type and time point are not known. Sequenced sample: PBMCs or a T cell subset sorted from them (not recorded which).

This CDR3 is CASSVDNRMADTQYF. Here the CDR3 DNA reads TGTGCCAGCAGCGTAGATAACAGGATGGCAGATACGCAGTATTTT. V usage is TRBV9 and J usage is TRBJ2-3; tentative D call: TRBD1 (5 bases). This CDR3 comprises 15 residues. Deletions cut 0 bases from V and 4 bases from J, with 12 bases between. The germline V gene encodes CDR1 SGDLS and CDR2 YYNGEE.